This T cell receptor beta chain stems from a study of shared clonotypes between healthy human individuals. Profiling relied on immunoSEQ multiplex PCR, and the TCRdb table lists in-frame clones only, not all of them. Of about 320,000 clones in the sample, around nine tenths were seen once. Germline CDR1 KGHSH, CDR2 LQKENI. The V gene end was trimmed by 5 bases and the J gene end by 11 bases; junction bases not matched to a gene: 6. This CDR3 region has 14 residues. The rearrangement uses TRBV18 and TRBJ1-6, with 10 bases matching TRBD1. Input material: memory CD8+ T cells sorted from blood. Subset noted: CD45RO+ cells pooled with CCR7-negative TemRA cells. The receptor comes from a man aged 18 to 29 in good health. CDR3 nucleotide sequence: TGTGCCAGCTCAGCGGACAGGGGGGTGGCACCCCTCCACTTT. This sequence encodes CASSADRGVAPLHF.